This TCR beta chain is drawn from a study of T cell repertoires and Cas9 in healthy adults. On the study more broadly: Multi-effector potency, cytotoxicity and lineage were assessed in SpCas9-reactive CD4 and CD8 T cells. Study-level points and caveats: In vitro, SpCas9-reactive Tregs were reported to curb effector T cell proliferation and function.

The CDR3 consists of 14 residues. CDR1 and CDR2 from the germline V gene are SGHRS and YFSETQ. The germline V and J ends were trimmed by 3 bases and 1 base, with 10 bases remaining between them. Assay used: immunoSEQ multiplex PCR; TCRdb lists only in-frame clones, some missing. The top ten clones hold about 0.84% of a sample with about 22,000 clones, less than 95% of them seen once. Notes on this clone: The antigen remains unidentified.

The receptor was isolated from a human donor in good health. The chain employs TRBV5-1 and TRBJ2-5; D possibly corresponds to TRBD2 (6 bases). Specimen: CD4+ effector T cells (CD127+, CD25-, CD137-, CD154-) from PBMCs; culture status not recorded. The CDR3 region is CASSSGGPQETQYF. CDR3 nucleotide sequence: TGCGCCAGCAGCTCCGGGGGTCCCCAAGAGACCCAGTACTTC.